This TCR beta chain was recovered during a study of blood T cell repertoires in COVID-19. For the study at large: T cells, B-cell-depleted T cells, or PBMCs provided the cDNA or gDNA that served as material.

This CDR3 region has 14 residues. From germline, CDR1 is MNHEY and CDR2 SMNVEV (reference sequence). V lost 10 bases, J lost 2 bases, and 9 bases stayed unmatched. Authors' methods: Nucleated cell counts were estimated from reference gene primer amplification. Generated by immunoSEQ multiplex PCR, the TCRdb table keeps only in-frame clones and is missing some. V and J calls and clone size come straight from that table; D and trimming were deduced from the DNA. In the table there are about 63,000 clones, around 80% of which are singletons. This chain links TRBV27 with TRBJ2-3, with TRBD1 matching 7 bases. The specimen sequenced was peripheral blood. This TCR came from a human donor in a cohort sampled during active COVID-19. The CDR3 here is CATQRGLDTDTQYF. The CDR3 bases are TGTGCCACCCAGAGGGGGCTCGACACAGATACGCAGTATTTT.